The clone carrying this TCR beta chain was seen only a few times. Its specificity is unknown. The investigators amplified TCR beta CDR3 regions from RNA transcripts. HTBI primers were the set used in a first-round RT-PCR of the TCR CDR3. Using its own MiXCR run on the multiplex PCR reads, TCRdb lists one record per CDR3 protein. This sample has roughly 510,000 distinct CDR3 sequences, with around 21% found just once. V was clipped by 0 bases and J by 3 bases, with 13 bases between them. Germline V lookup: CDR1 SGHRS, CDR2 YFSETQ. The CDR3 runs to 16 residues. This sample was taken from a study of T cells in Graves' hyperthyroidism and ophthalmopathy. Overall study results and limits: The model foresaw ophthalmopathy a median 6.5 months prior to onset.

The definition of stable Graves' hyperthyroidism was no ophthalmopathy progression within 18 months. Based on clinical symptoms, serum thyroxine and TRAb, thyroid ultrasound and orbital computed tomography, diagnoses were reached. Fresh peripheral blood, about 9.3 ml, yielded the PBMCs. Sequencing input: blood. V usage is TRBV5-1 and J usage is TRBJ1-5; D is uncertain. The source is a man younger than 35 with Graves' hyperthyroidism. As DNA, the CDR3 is TGCGCCAGCAGCTTGGGCCCGGGGTCTGACAATCAGCCCCAGCATTTT. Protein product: CASSLGPGSDNQPQHF.